This is a list of T cell receptor beta chains from one sample in a study of metastatic and nonmetastatic thyroid tumors. TCRdb called clones again from the PCR reads with MiXCR. The sample holds around 59,000 clones, around 16% seen once. The sample comprised blood. These TCRs come from a male donor with papillary thyroid cancer or a benign thyroid nodule (not recorded which). Some clones in this sample may be carry-over from other donors' samples. Each CDR3 is given with its conserved first and last residue.

length,V,CDR3
13,TRBV7-9,CASSFGGGDEQYF
14,TRBV27,CASSLGGHNAEAFF
16,TRBV4-2,CASSLGQGGSGNTIYF
16,TRBV6-2/TRBV6-3,CASSYFRGPGADTQYF
15,TRBV6-4,CASSEGQGGTGELFF
14,TRBV12-3/TRBV12-4,CASTLGQSGEKLFF
17,TRBV6-5,CASRSRRWGGATDTQYF
14,TRBV11-2,CASGSVAGTYEQYF
14,TRBV2,CASRPGPAVWGYTF
15,TRBV28,CASRYPGQMNTEAFF
16,TRBV11-2,CASSQQTGGSINEQFF
16,TRBV11-1,CASSLQGAQLNYGYTF
15,TRBV4-3,CASSQTGAATDTQYF
14,TRBV6-1,CASSERTGPHEQYF
17,TRBV28,CASSLVGGWALRYQQYF
14,TRBV19,CASSAGGSSYEQYF
14,TRBV19,CASTVRGAGTEAFF
17,TRBV6-5,CASSYSLMTGANSPLHF
13,TRBV29-1,CSVETGKDTEAFF